This T cell receptor (beta chain) was found in a study of PD-1 blockade in classical Hodgkin lymphoma. Whole-study findings and limits: Causes of the repertoire differences remain undefined, possibly disease activity or prior therapy. Patients who responded completely had about the same baseline diversity as newly diagnosed patients. Unlike CD8+ TCR diversity, which did not rise significantly by C4D1, CD4+ TCR diversity did. Newly diagnosed patients reportedly had lower baseline TCR diversity than healthy donors.

A word on this clone: Its antigen is not known.

Indicated time point: cycle 4 day 1 (C4D1), after 6 weeks of nivolumab. Every patient relapsed after autologous stem cell transplantation, and brentuximab vedotin exposure varied. Magnetic depletion of unwanted cells isolated CD4+ T cells from thawed PBMCs. Here immunoSEQ multiplex PCR was the method, and the copy in TCRdb shows in-frame clones only, minus some. Of 25,000 to 35,000 clones in the sample, about four fifths are singletons; the top ten hold 0.5% to 0.65%. Germline-derived CDR1 and CDR2 are SGHRS and YFSETQ. There are 14 residues in the CDR3. V gave up 3 bases and J gave up 2 bases, with 10 bases separating them.

The receptor's source is a human donor with classical Hodgkin lymphoma. The chain links TRBV5-1 to TRBJ2-3; TRBD2 is a possible D gene (5 bases). Sequencing used CD4+ T cells from blood, obtained before the fourth cycle of nivolumab. The CDR3 nucleotides read TGCGCCAGCAGCTCGACTAAAGCCACAGATACGCAGTATTTT. Its protein product is CASSSTKATDTQYF.